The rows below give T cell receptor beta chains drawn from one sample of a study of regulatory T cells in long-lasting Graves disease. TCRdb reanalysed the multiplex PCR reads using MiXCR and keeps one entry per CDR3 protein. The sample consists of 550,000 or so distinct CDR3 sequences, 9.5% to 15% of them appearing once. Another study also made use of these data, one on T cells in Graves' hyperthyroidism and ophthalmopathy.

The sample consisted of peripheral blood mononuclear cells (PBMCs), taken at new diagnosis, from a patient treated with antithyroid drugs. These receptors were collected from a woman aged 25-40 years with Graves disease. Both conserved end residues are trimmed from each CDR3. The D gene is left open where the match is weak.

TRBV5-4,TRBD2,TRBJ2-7,ASSLGGREGEQY
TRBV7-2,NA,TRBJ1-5,ASSLTRDSNQPQH
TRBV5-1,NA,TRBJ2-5,ASSLLAGRWETQY
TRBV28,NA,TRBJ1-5,ASSIRAQPQH
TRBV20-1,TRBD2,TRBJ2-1,SARVAGYNEQF
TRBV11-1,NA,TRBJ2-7,ATGQGYEQY
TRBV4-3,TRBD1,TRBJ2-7,ASSQVLKGAREQY
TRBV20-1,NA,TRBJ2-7,SARRGAGAFDEQY
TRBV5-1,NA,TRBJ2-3,AGSSGTLTDTQY
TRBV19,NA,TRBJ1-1,ASKLGWGEETEAF
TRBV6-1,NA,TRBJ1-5,ASSELSAPYQPQH
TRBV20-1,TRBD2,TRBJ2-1,SARTSGRAWEQF
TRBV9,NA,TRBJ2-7,ASSVGDASSYEQY
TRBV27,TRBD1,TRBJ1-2,ASSLRTGLGYT
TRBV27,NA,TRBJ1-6,ASKLGGVTYNSPLH
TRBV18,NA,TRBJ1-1,ASSPIEPGTSTEAF
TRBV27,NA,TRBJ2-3,ASSPSPAESTDTQY
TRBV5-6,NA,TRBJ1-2,ASSLMAAYGYT
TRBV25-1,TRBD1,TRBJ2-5,ASSVGLVRQGETQY
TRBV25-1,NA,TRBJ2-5,ASSEYRGEGRGETQY
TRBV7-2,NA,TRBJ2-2,ASSLAPYTTSTGELF
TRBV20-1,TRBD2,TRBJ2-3,SHRTSGRTDTQY
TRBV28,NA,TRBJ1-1,ASRTSPGGTEAF
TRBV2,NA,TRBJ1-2,ASSEDGSYGYT
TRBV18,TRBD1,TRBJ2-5,ASSGQGPEWLQETQY
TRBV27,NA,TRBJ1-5,ASSLLGRALNQPQH
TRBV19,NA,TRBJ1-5,ASGSGRVSQPQH
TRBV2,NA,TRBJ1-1,AITRTTGSEAF
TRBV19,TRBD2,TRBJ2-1,ASSTQPGTRWNEQF
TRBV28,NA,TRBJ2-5,ASSLVRRLETQY
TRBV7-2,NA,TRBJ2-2,ASSLWDSNTGELF
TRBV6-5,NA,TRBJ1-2,ASSYEQLGNYGYT
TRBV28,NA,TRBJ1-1,ASSSAIPILGGRAF
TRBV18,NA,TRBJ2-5,ASSPGWGEETQY
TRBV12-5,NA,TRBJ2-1,ARGYTGFDEQF
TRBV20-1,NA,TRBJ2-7,SSRDHLADYEQY
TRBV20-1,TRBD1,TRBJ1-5,SARGRQGRGANQPQH
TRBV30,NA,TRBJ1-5,AWSPGAGMQPQH
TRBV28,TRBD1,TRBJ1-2,ASSSDRGWGAGGYT
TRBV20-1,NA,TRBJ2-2,SARGGPPDAGELF
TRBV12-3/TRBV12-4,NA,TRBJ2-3,ASSRNTDTQY
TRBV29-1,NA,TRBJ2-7,SVGGISSYEQY
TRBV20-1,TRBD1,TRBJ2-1,SARPGTGFDNEQF
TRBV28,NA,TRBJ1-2,ASSPNYGYT
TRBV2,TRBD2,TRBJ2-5,ASSGTRMSETQY